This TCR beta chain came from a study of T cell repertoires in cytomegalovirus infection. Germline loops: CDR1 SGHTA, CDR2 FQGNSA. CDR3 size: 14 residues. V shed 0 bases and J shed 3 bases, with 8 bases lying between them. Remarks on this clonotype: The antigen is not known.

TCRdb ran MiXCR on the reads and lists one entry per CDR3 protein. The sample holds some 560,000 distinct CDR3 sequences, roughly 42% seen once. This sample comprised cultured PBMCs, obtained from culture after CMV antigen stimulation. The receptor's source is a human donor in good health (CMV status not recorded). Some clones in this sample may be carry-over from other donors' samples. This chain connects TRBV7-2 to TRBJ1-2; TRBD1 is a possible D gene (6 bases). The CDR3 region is CASSLAGGDYGYTF. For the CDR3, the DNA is TGTGCCAGCAGCTTAGCAGGGGGTGACTATGGCTACACCTTC.